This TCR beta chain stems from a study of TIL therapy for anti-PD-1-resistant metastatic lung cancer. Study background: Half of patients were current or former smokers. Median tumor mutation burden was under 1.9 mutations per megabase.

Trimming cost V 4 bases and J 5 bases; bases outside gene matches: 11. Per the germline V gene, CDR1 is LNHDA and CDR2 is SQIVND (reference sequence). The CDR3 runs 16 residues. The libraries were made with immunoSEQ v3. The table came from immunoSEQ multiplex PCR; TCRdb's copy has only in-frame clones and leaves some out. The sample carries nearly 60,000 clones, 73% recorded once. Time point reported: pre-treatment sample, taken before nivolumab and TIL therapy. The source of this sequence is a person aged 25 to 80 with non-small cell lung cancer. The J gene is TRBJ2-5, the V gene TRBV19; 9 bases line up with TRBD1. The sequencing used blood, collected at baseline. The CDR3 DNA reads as TGTGCCAGTAGTAACACAGGGGGCGCTTATCTGGAGACCCAGTACTTC. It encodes CASSNTGGAYLETQYF.